Below are 28 T cell receptor beta chains sequenced from a single sample in a study of cytomegalovirus exposure and HLA in healthy donors. 60 Vbeta and 13 Jbeta primers were used in PCR. The table came from immunoSEQ multiplex PCR; TCRdb's copy has only in-frame clones and leaves some out. The sample shows 180,000 or so clones, roughly 80% of them seen only once. Input material: PBMCs. The receptors here all came from a woman aged 40-49 years in good health and CMV-seropositive.

The J gene is TRBJ2-7, the V gene TRBV7-9, with TRBD1 matching 9 bases. Unmatched junction bases numbered 2, after V lost 1 base and J lost 4 bases. Germline V gene data show CDR1 as SEHNR and CDR2 as FQNEAQ (reference sequence). The CDR3 is made up of 14 amino acids. CDR3 protein: CASSLVDRGYEQYF. As DNA, the CDR3 is TGTGCCAGCAGCTTAGTGGACAGGGGATACGAGCAGTACTTC.

The chain joins TRBV28 to TRBJ1-4, with 7 nucleotides matching TRBD1. The germline V gene encodes CDR1 MDHEN and CDR2 SYDVKM. V trimming: 6 bases; J trimming: 8 bases; junction bases outside the gene matches: 6. The CDR3 has 13 amino acids. The CDR3 here is CASSPGGGEKLFF. In nucleotides, the CDR3 is TGTGCCAGCAGCCCAGGGGGTGGGGAAAAACTGTTTTTT. Full variable domain (outside the CDR3, taken from reference TRBV28 and TRBJ1-4): DVKVTQSSRYLVKRTGEKVFLECVQDMDHENMFWYRQDPGLGLRLIYFSYDVKMKEKGDIPEGYSVSREKKERFSLILESASTNQTSMYLCASSPGGGEKLFFGSGTQLSVL.

The chain uses TRBV7-2 and TRBJ2-2; TRBD2 matches 8 bases. The V gene end was trimmed by 7 bases and the J gene end by 4 bases; junction bases not matched to a gene: 11. Looked up from germline, CDR1 is SGHTA and CDR2 is FQGNSA. The length of the CDR3 is 16 residues. The CDR3 loop is CASIPGGGGGTGELFF. The CDR3 DNA follows: TGTGCCAGCATCCCGGGGGGGGGAGGGGGCACCGGGGAGCTGTTTTTT.

This chain connects TRBV19 to TRBJ1-2, with 10 positions matching TRBD1. Per germline, CDR1 LNHDA and CDR2 SQIVND (reference sequence). The trim removed 4 bases at V and 4 bases at J, leaving 9 bases unmatched. This CDR3 spans 16 amino acids. CDR3: CASSTKGTGALYGYTF. The DNA of the CDR3 is TGTGCCAGTAGTACCAAGGGGACAGGGGCCCTCTATGGCTACACCTTC. Using reference TRBV19 and TRBJ1-2 for the parts outside the CDR3, the full variable domain is DGGITQSPKYLFRKEGQNVTLSCEQNLNHDAMYWYRQDPGQGLRLIYYSQIVNDFQKGDIAEGYSVSREKKESFPLTVTSAQKNPTAFYLCASSTKGTGALYGYTFGSGTRLTVV.

The V and J genes are TRBV6-5 and TRBJ2-3, with a possible D match to TRBD2 (6 bases). Looked up from germline, CDR1 is MNHEY and CDR2 is SVGAGI. The CDR3 extends over 15 amino acids. V was cut by 6 bases and J by 1 base, with 14 bases left in between. CDR3 amino acids: CASSPEPGGTDTQYF. The CDR3 DNA follows: TGTGCCAGCAGCCCTGAGCCGGGAGGCACAGATACGCAGTATTTT.

The V and J genes are TRBV18 and TRBJ1-5, with TRBD1 matching 8 bases. CDR1 is KGHSH, CDR2 LQKENI, per germline. Losses at the gene ends were 4 bases for V and 6 bases for J; bases not matched to a gene: 8. The length of the CDR3 is 15 residues. The CDR3 region is CASSLSGQGGQPQHF. The CDR3 DNA sequence: TGTGCCAGCTCACTCTCTGGACAGGGAGGTCAGCCCCAGCATTTT.

Here the CDR3 DNA reads TGTGCCAGCACCGCAAACGGGGGTACATTCTACGAGCAGTACTTC. Protein product: CASTANGGTFYEQYF. The chain employs TRBV27 and TRBJ2-7, with a possible D match to TRBD2 (6 bases). Germline CDR1 is MNHEY and CDR2 is SMNVEV (reference sequence). V lost 7 bases and J 3 bases, leaving 19 bases between the germline ends. This CDR3 is built from 15 residues.

The chain uses TRBV6-6 and TRBJ2-7; TRBD1 matches at 9 bases. CDR3 length equals 12 residues. Trimming at V came to 4 bases and at J to 5 bases, leaving 0 bases not matched to a gene. Per germline, CDR1 MNHNY and CDR2 SVGAGI (reference sequence). The CDR3 loop reads CASSWTGDEQYF. The CDR3 DNA is TGTGCCAGCAGTTGGACAGGGGACGAGCAGTACTTC.

The chain recombines TRBV6-4 with TRBJ2-3; 9 nucleotides match TRBD1. This CDR3 region has 15 residues. Germline V gives CDR1 MRHNA, CDR2 SNTAGT. The ends lost 4 bases at V and 0 bases at J; junction bases unmatched: 2. CDR3 loop: CASSAGTGSTDTQYF. The CDR3 DNA is TGTGCCAGCAGTGCCGGGACAGGGAGCACAGATACGCAGTATTTT.

This chain links TRBV7-6 with TRBJ2-7; possible D gene TRBD1, 7 bases. In germline, CDR1 is SGHVS, CDR2 FNYEAQ. The CDR3 has 16 residues. V lost 1 base to trimming and J lost 2 bases, with 15 bases between them. CDR3 sequence (DNA): TGTGCCAGCAGCTTAGGGGTCCAGGGGGGAGCCTACGAGCAGTACTTC. Amino acid sequence: CASSLGVQGGAYEQYF. The full variable domain, in which reference TRBV7-6 and TRBJ2-7 provide the parts outside the CDR3, is GAGVSQSPRYKVTKRGQDVALRCDPISGHVSLYWYRQALGQGPEFLTYFNYEAQQDKSGLPNDRFSAERPEGSISTLTIQRTEQRDSAMYRCASSLGVQGGAYEQYFGPGTRLTVT.

The rearrangement links TRBV19 to TRBJ2-6; 8 nucleotides line up with TRBD1. There are 15 residues in the CDR3. V was clipped by 7 bases and J by 2 bases; unmatched bases: 4. Germline-derived CDR1 and CDR2 are LNHDA and SQIVND (reference sequence). In DNA, the CDR3 is TGTGCCAGTAATCCAGGGGGCACTGGGGCCAACGTCCTGACTTTC. Protein product: CASNPGGTGANVLTF. The whole variable domain, remainder taken from reference TRBV19 and TRBJ2-6, is DGGITQSPKYLFRKEGQNVTLSCEQNLNHDAMYWYRQDPGQGLRLIYYSQIVNDFQKGDIAEGYSVSREKKESFPLTVTSAQKNPTAFYLCASNPGGTGANVLTFGAGSRLTVL.

This clone was counted only a few times. The V gene is TRBV11-2, the J gene TRBJ1-1; TRBD1 might be the D (6 bases). V shed 3 bases and J shed 5 bases, with 7 bases lying between them. Germline V gene data show CDR1 as SGHAT and CDR2 as FQNNGV. This CDR3 comprises 12 residues. The CDR3 reads CASSLGQTEAFF. CDR3 in DNA: TGTGCCAGCAGCTTGGGACAAACTGAAGCTTTCTTT.

This chain connects TRBV7-9 to TRBJ2-1, with 8 bases that match TRBD1. The CDR3 runs to 15 residues. V trimming: 5 bases; J trimming: 3 bases; junction bases outside the gene matches: 6. The germline gives CDR1 SEHNR, CDR2 FQNEAQ (reference sequence). In DNA form, the CDR3 reads TGTGCCAGCAGCGCGACAGGGGCCAACTACAATGAGCAGTTCTTC. Translating it yields CASSATGANYNEQFF.

This clone has a handful of counts. The chain is built from TRBV5-4 and TRBJ2-2; TRBD2 agrees at 13 bases. CDR3 length equals 18 residues. The V gene's germline CDR1 is SGHNT and CDR2 YYREEE (reference sequence). V shed 0 bases, J shed 5 bases, and the junction held 7 bases outside the gene matches. This CDR3 is CASSLATSGRAGTGELFF. In DNA, the CDR3 is TGTGCCAGCAGCTTGGCCACTAGCGGGAGGGCAGGGACCGGGGAGCTGTTTTTT.

V gene TRBV20-1 combines with J gene TRBJ1-1; D not resolved. This CDR3 contains 11 residues. V lost 5 bases to trimming and J lost 8 bases, with 12 bases between them. CDR1 is DFQATT and CDR2 is SNEGSKA in the germline V gene (reference sequence). CDR3 bases: TGCAGTGCTTGGCGGTTCCCCGAAGCTTTCTTT. Protein product: CSAWRFPEAFF.

This chain connects TRBV27 to TRBJ1-2, with 7 bases fitting TRBD1. Germline V lookup: CDR1 MNHEY, CDR2 SMNVEV (reference sequence). Losses at the gene ends were 1 base for V and 8 bases for J; bases not matched to a gene: 7. This CDR3 comprises 14 residues. The CDR3 nucleotides are TGTGCCAGCAGTTTATACAGACAGGGAAGGGGCTACACCTTC. Residues: CASSLYRQGRGYTF.

The gene calls are TRBV18 and TRBJ1-3; TRBD1 might be the D (6 bases). Germline CDR1 KGHSH, CDR2 LQKENI. The CDR3 sequence is 16 residues long. V was cut by 3 bases and J by 2 bases, with 14 bases left in between. CDR3 amino acids: CASSPTGLAAGNTIYF. The CDR3, as DNA: TGTGCCAGCTCACCTACAGGGCTAGCGGCTGGAAACACCATATATTTT.

The chain employs TRBV5-8 and TRBJ2-3, with 10 bases identical to TRBD2. V was clipped by 3 bases and J by 4 bases; unmatched bases: 14. This CDR3 has 18 amino acids. Per the germline V gene, CDR1 is SGHTS and CDR2 is YDEGEE. The DNA of the CDR3 is TGTGCCAGCAGCTCGGGGGGACTAGCGAATGGTCGGGCAGATACGCAGTATTTT. Translating it yields CASSSGGLANGRADTQYF.

The J gene is TRBJ2-1, the V gene TRBV28; 8 bases agree with TRBD2. This CDR3 comprises 17 residues. Trimming at V came to 6 bases and at J to 3 bases, leaving 13 bases not matched to a gene. The germline gives CDR1 MDHEN, CDR2 SYDVKM. The CDR3 is CASRGRGGGQLYNEQFF. The CDR3 nucleotides are TGTGCCAGCAGGGGCCGGGGGGGCGGGCAGCTCTACAATGAGCAGTTCTTC.

V is TRBV11-2 and J is TRBJ2-7; 8 nucleotides match TRBD1. CDR1 and CDR2 from the germline V gene are SGHAT and FQNNGV. This CDR3 region has 13 residues. J was trimmed by 3 bases and V by 5 bases; bases with no gene match: 3. CDR3 region: CASSQGQDYEQYF. The CDR3 coding sequence is TGTGCCAGCAGCCAGGGACAGGACTACGAGCAGTACTTC.

In this sample, this clone turned up a few times. J is TRBJ2-7 and V is TRBV29-1; the match to TRBD1 covers 9 bases. The CDR3 loop spans 15 amino acids. V lost 1 base to trimming and J lost 5 bases; unmatched junction nucleotides: 9. Germline assignment: CDR1 SQVTM and CDR2 ANQGSEA. The CDR3 coding sequence is TGCAGCGTTGAAGGTGGCCGGACAGGGGTGAACGAGCAGTACTTC. Translated, it gives CSVEGGRTGVNEQYF.

This clone was seen more than once but under ten times. The chain employs TRBV30 and TRBJ2-1; 10 nucleotides agree with TRBD1. The CDR3 is 13 residues long. Germline V gene lookup returns CDR1 GTSNPN and CDR2 SVGIG (reference sequence). V shed 5 bases and J 5 bases; nucleotides not matched to a gene: 3. The DNA of the CDR3 is TGTGCCTGGGGGACAGGGGTAGACAATGAGCAGTTCTTC. The encoded protein is CAWGTGVDNEQFF.

The chain links TRBV19 to TRBJ2-2; D is undetermined. The germline V gene encodes CDR1 LNHDA and CDR2 SQIVND (reference sequence). The CDR3 runs 11 residues. Trimming pared 6 bases from V and 13 bases from J, leaving 12 bases between. CDR3 sequence: CASRSAARLFF. CDR3 DNA: TGTGCCAGTAGATCAGCAGCGCGGCTGTTTTTT. Full variable domain (missing parts from reference TRBV19 and TRBJ2-2): DGGITQSPKYLFRKEGQNVTLSCEQNLNHDAMYWYRQDPGQGLRLIYYSQIVNDFQKGDIAEGYSVSREKKESFPLTVTSAQKNPTAFYLCASRSAARLFFGEGSRLTVL.

The genes are TRBV11-2 and TRBJ1-1, with D possibly matching TRBD1 (6 bases). The germline gives CDR1 SGHAT, CDR2 FQNNGV. The CDR3 has 15 residues. V was pared by 5 bases and J by 2 bases, with 15 bases between. CDR3 sequence reads: CASSPGPRGNTEAFF. For the CDR3, the DNA is TGTGCCAGCAGCCCCGGTCCCAGGGGCAACACTGAAGCTTTCTTT.

This chain connects TRBV2 to TRBJ1-3; 8 bases are shared with TRBD1. Trimming took 10 bases from V and 0 from J; bases not matched to a gene: 11. Germline lookup yields CDR1 SNHLY and CDR2 FYNNEI. The CDR3 extends over 16 amino acids. The CDR3 is CATGQGRGSSGNTIYF. The CDR3 nucleotides are TGTGCCACAGGACAGGGCCGAGGGTCCTCTGGAAACACCATATATTTT.

The chain has TRBV6-5 and TRBJ2-6; D not resolved. The CDR3 extends over 14 amino acids. The germline gives CDR1 MNHEY, CDR2 SVGAGI. Trimming cost V 7 bases and J 2 bases, with 9 bases left between them. In DNA, the CDR3 is TGTGCCAGCAACTCGGGTACTGGGGCCAACGTCCTGACTTTC. This codes for CASNSGTGANVLTF.

The V and J genes are TRBV10-3 and TRBJ2-4, with 12 bases that match TRBD1. The CDR3 has 19 residues. CDR1 ENHRY and CDR2 SYGVKD come from the germline V gene. The V gene end was trimmed by 4 bases and the J gene end by 2 bases; junction bases not matched to a gene: 12. Written as DNA, the CDR3 is TGTGCCATCAGTGGGGGACAGGGGGCAGCTAGCGGGACCAAAAACATTCAGTACTTC. Translation gives CAISGGQGAASGTKNIQYF.

This clone was found once. The chain couples TRBV7-3 to TRBJ2-7; a weak D match, TRBD1 (6 bases). Germline V lookup: CDR1 SGHTA, CDR2 FQGTGA. This CDR3 is built from 12 residues. Deletions cut 5 bases from V and 13 bases from J, with 18 bases between. The CDR3 spells CASSLGQFEGYF. Written as DNA, the CDR3 is TGTGCCAGCAGCCTAGGACAGTTCGAGGGTTACTTC.